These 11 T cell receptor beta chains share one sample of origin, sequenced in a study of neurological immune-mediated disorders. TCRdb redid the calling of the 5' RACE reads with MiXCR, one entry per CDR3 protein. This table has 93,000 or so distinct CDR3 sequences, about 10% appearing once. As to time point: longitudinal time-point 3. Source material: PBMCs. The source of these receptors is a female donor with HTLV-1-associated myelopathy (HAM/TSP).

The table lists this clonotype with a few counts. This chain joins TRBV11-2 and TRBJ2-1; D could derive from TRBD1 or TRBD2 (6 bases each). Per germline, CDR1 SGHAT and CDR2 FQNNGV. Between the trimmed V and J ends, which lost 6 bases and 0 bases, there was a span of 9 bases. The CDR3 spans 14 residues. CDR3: CASRGGDSYNEQFF. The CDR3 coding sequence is TGTGCCAGCAGGGGGGGCGACTCCTACAATGAGCAGTTCTTC. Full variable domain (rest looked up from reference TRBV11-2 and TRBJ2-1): EAGVAQSPRYKIIEKRQSVAFWCNPISGHATLYWYQQILGQGPKLLIQFQNNGVVDDSQLPKDRFSAERLKGVDSTLKIQPAKLEDSAVYLCASRGGDSYNEQFFGPGTRLTVL.

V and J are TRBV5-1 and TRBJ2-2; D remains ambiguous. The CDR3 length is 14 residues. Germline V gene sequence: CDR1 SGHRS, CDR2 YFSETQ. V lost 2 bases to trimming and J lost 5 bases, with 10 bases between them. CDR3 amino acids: CASSLTRRTGELFF. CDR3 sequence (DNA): TGCGCCAGCAGCTTAACCAGGCGAACCGGGGAGCTGTTTTTT. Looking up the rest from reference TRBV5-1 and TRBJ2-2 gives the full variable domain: KAGVTQTPRYLIKTRGQQVTLSCSPISGHRSVSWYQQTPGQGLQFLFEYFSETQRNKGNFPGRFSGRQFSNSRSEMNVSTLELGDSALYLCASSLTRRTGELFFGEGSRLTVL.

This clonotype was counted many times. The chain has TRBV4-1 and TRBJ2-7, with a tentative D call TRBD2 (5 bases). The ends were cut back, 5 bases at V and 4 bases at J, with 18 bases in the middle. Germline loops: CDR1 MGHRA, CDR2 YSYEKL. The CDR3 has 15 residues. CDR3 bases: TGCGCCAGCAGCTTTCAAGGTGGGAGCCGGTACGAGCAGTACTTC. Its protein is CASSFQGGSRYEQYF.

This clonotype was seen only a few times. CDR3: CASSWGTSGANVLTF. Here the CDR3 DNA reads TGTGCCAGCAGCTGGGGTACCTCTGGGGCCAACGTCCTGACTTTC. The rearrangement links TRBV5-6 to TRBJ2-6; D is uncertain. Germline V CDR1 and CDR2: SGHDT, YYEEEE. The ends were cut back, 3 bases at V and 0 bases at J, with 7 bases in the middle. This CDR3 has 15 amino acids.

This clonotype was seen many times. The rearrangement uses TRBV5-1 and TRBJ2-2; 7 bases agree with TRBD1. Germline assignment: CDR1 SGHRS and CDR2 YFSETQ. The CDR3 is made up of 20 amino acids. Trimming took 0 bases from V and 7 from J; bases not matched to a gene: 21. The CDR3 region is CASSLEIDRVVLAQGGELFF. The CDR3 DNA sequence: TGCGCCAGCAGCTTGGAGATCGACAGGGTTGTTTTAGCTCAAGGCGGGGAGCTGTTTTTT.

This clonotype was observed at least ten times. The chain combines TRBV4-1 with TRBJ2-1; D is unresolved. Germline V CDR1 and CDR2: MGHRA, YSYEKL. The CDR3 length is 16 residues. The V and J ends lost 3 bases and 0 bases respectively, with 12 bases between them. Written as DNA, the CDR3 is TGCGCCAGCAGCCACCTTAGCCCAAGCTCCTACAATGAGCAGTTCTTC. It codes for CASSHLSPSSYNEQFF.

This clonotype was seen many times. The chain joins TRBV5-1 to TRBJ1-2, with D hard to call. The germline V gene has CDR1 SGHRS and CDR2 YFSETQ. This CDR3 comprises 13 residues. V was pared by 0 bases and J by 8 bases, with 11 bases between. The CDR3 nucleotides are TGCGCCAGCAGCTTGGGGGAGGGCCGAGGCTACACCTTC. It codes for CASSLGEGRGYTF.

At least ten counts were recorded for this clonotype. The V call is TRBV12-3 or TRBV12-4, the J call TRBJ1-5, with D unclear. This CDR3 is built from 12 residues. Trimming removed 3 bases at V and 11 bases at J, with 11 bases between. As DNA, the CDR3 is TGTGCCAGCAGTTTGGGTTTATCGGCCCAGCATTTT. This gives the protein CASSLGLSAQHF.

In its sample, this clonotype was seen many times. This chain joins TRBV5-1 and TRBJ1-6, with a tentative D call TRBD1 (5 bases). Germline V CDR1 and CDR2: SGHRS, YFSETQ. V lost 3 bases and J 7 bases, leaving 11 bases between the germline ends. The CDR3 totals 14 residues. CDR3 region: CASSSDRRNSPLHF. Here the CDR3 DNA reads TGCGCCAGCAGCTCCGACAGACGAAATTCACCCCTCCACTTT.

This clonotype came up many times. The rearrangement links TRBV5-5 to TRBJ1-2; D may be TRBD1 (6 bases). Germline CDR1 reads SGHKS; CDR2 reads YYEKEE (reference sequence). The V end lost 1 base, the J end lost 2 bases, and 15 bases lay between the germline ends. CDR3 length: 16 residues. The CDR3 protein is CASSLLSPRGNYGYTF. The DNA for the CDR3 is TGTGCCAGCAGCTTGTTGTCCCCAAGGGGGAACTATGGCTACACCTTC.

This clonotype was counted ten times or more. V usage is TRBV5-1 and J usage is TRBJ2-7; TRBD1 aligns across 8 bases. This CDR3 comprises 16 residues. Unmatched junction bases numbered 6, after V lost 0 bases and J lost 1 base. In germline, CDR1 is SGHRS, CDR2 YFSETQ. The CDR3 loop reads CASSLGGQAKSYEQYF. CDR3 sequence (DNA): TGCGCCAGCAGCTTGGGGGGACAGGCGAAGTCCTACGAGCAGTACTTC.